The clone carrying this T cell receptor beta chain was seen just once. Its specificity is not known. The data derive from a study of T cell responses to AZD1222 COVID-19 vaccine. Overall study results and limits: The donor group comprised mostly white British people and more females; the analysis possibly underestimated clonal diversity. Among spike-specific TCRs, nearly half reportedly target unmutated variant regions.

The CDR3 loop spans 13 amino acids. Germline V lookup: CDR1 GTSNPN, CDR2 SVGIG (reference sequence). Deletions cut 3 bases from V and 8 bases from J, with 13 bases between. The method was immunoSEQ multiplex PCR; TCRdb's version includes in-frame clones alone and lacks a portion of them. The data show approximately 65,000 clones, approximately 80% seen once. Specimen: peripheral blood, collected on day 0 of AZD1222 vaccination. The origin of this receptor is an adult in good health. This chain uses TRBV30 with TRBJ1-4; tentatively, D is TRBD1 (5 bases). The CDR3 DNA sequence: TGTGCCTGGAGATTAGGGGTTGAGGAAAAACTGTTTTTT. This sequence encodes CAWRLGVEEKLFF.